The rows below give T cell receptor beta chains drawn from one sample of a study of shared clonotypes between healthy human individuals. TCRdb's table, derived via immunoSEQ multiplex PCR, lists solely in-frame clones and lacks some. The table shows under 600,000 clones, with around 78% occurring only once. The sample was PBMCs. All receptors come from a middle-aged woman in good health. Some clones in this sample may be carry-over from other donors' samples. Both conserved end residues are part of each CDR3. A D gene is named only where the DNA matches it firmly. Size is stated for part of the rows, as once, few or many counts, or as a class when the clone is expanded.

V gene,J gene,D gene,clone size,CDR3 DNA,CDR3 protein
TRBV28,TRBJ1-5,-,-,TGTGCCAGCAGTTTTTGGACAGGCAATCAGCCCCAGCATTTT,CASSFWTGNQPQHF
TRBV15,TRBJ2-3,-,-,TGTGCCACCAGCAGAGCTATGGGGGGCACAGATACGCAGTATTTT,CATSRAMGGTDTQYF
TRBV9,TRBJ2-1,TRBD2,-,TGTGCCAGCAGCCCGAGACCCTCAGGACTAGCGGGAAGGAATGAGCAGTTCTTC,CASSPRPSGLAGRNEQFF
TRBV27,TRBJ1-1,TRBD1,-,TGTGCCAGCAGTTCGGGGTTGGGAGGGGGCTACACTGAAGCTTTCTTT,CASSSGLGGGYTEAFF
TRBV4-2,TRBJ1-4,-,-,TGTGCCAGCAGCGACTTCGGTAGGGACGAAAAACTGTTTTTT,CASSDFGRDEKLFF
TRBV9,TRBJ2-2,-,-,TGTGCCAGCAGCGTAGTTGTGGGCCACGATGGCACCGGGGAGCTGTTTTTT,CASSVVVGHDGTGELFF
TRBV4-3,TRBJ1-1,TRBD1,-,TGCGCCAGCAGCCAAGGTGGACAGGGGTGGAACACTGAAGCTTTCTTT,CASSQGGQGWNTEAFF
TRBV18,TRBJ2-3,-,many,TGTGCCAGCTCACCCCGGGACATAGAGGAGGATACGCAGTATTTT,CASSPRDIEEDTQYF
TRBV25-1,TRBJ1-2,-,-,TGTGCCAGCAGTGAAGTAGGGGCTGACTATGGCTACACCTTC,CASSEVGADYGYTF
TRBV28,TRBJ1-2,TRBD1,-,TGTGCCAGCAGTTTAAATCAGGGACAGGGGGCGCATGGCTACACCTTC,CASSLNQGQGAHGYTF